This is a list of T cell receptor beta chains from one sample in a study of blood T cell repertoires in COVID-19. Clones were sequenced by immunoSEQ multiplex PCR, and TCRdb holds only the in-frame ones, with some missing. In the table there are some 150,000 clones, 80% of which are singletons. Sequenced material: peripheral blood. Receptors were obtained from a woman aged 45-59 years with acute or convalescent COVID-19. Each CDR3 is given with its conserved first and last residue. The D gene is left open where the match is weak. Clone sizes are given selectively: once, few, many, or a class where the clone is expanded.

cdr3_aa: CASRSGLGEGNEQFF
cdr3_nt: TGTGCCAGCAGGTCGGGACTAGGGGAGGGTAATGAGCAGTTCTTC
d_call: TRBD2
clone_size: .
j_call: TRBJ2-1
v_call: TRBV6-5

cdr3_aa: CASSPLPQGAVGYTF
cdr3_nt: TGCGCCAGCAGCCCGCTCCCGCAGGGGGCTGTTGGCTACACCTTC
d_call: TRBD1
clone_size: .
j_call: TRBJ1-2
v_call: TRBV5-1

cdr3_aa: CASSLWGRSSYNEQFF
cdr3_nt: TGTGCCAGCAGCTTATGGGGCAGGAGTTCCTACAATGAGCAGTTCTTC
d_call: .
clone_size: .
j_call: TRBJ2-1
v_call: TRBV11-3

cdr3_aa: CASSPRFPGNTGELFF
cdr3_nt: TGTGCCAGCAGCCCTCGGTTCCCCGGGAACACCGGGGAGCTGTTTTTT
d_call: .
clone_size: .
j_call: TRBJ2-2
v_call: TRBV14

cdr3_aa: CASSLGGSYNEQFF
cdr3_nt: TGTGCCAGCAGCCTCGGCGGATCCTACAATGAGCAGTTCTTC
d_call: .
clone_size: .
j_call: TRBJ2-1
v_call: TRBV3-1/TRBV3-2

cdr3_aa: CASSEWDRGHAFF
cdr3_nt: TGTGCCAGCAGTGAATGGGACAGGGGACACGCTTTCTTT
d_call: TRBD1
clone_size: .
j_call: TRBJ1-1
v_call: TRBV2

cdr3_aa: CASSSVHRTNSPLHF
cdr3_nt: TGTGCCAGCAGTTCCGTACACAGGACCAATTCACCCCTCCACTTT
d_call: .
clone_size: few
j_call: TRBJ1-6
v_call: TRBV6-5

cdr3_aa: CASSLAWTSGGASKETQYF
cdr3_nt: TGTGCCAGCAGCTTAGCCTGGACTAGCGGGGGGGCGTCGAAAGAGACCCAGTACTTC
d_call: TRBD2
clone_size: .
j_call: TRBJ2-5
v_call: TRBV7-9

cdr3_aa: CASKSWAQPQHF
cdr3_nt: TGTGCCAGTAAATCGTGGGCTCAGCCCCAGCATTTT
d_call: .
clone_size: .
j_call: TRBJ1-5
v_call: TRBV19

cdr3_aa: CASSSDQPQHF
cdr3_nt: TGTGCCAGCAGTTCGGATCAGCCCCAGCATTTT
d_call: .
clone_size: .
j_call: TRBJ1-5
v_call: TRBV28

cdr3_aa: CASSEPASTSGGDKYF
cdr3_nt: TGTGCCAGCAGTGAGCCCGCCAGCACTAGCGGGGGCGATAAGTACTTC
d_call: TRBD2
clone_size: .
j_call: TRBJ2-7
v_call: TRBV2

cdr3_aa: CASSGHLGGNSQETQYF
cdr3_nt: TGTGCCAGCAGCGGACACCTTGGGGGGAATTCTCAAGAGACCCAGTACTTC
d_call: .
clone_size: .
j_call: TRBJ2-5
v_call: TRBV5-4

cdr3_aa: CASFLGQTNYGYTF
cdr3_nt: TGTGCCAGCTTCCTCGGACAGACTAACTATGGCTACACCTTC
d_call: .
clone_size: .
j_call: TRBJ1-2
v_call: TRBV6-5

cdr3_aa: CASSLTGSYNSPLHF
cdr3_nt: TGTGCCAGCAGTCTAACAGGATCCTATAATTCACCCCTCCACTTT
d_call: .
clone_size: .
j_call: TRBJ1-6
v_call: TRBV28

cdr3_aa: CASSHLDRRSSGNTIYF
cdr3_nt: TGTGCCAGCAGCCATTTGGACAGGAGGAGCTCTGGAAACACCATATATTTT
d_call: TRBD1
clone_size: .
j_call: TRBJ1-3
v_call: TRBV3-1/TRBV3-2

cdr3_aa: CSASEGRGRYYGYTF
cdr3_nt: TGCAGTGCTAGTGAGGGCAGGGGCAGGTACTATGGCTACACCTTC
d_call: .
clone_size: .
j_call: TRBJ1-2
v_call: TRBV20-1

cdr3_aa: CASSWPGQQPQHF
cdr3_nt: TGTGCCAGCAGTTGGCCAGGGCAACAGCCCCAGCATTTT
d_call: .
clone_size: once
j_call: TRBJ1-5
v_call: TRBV28